This TCR beta chain was captured in a study of blood T cell repertoires in COVID-19. Study details: There were acute and convalescent COVID-19 samples, and they came from the United States, Italy and Spain. Sample material is recorded as cDNA or gDNA derived from T cells, B-cell-depleted T cells, or PBMCs.

Original processing methods: Estimation of nucleated cell counts was performed using reference gene primer amplification. Data came from immunoSEQ multiplex PCR; TCRdb stores just in-frame clones and leaves some out. Clone size and the V and J calls come from that table; the DNA yielded D and trimming. Of about 180,000 clones detected, roughly 79% appear once; the ten largest clones hold approximately 27%. Germline lookup yields CDR1 MNHEY and CDR2 SVGAGI. Deletions cut 6 bases from V and 2 bases from J, with 8 bases between. The CDR3 is 12 residues long. The sequenced sample consisted of peripheral blood. The chain recombines TRBV6-5 with TRBJ2-7; D might be TRBD1 (5 bases). The sequence was collected from a woman between 70 and 85 years old with acute or convalescent COVID-19. In DNA, the CDR3 is TGTGCCAGCAGGGACACCCCCTACGAGCAGTACTTC. This sequence encodes CASRDTPYEQYF.